This TCR beta chain was recovered during a study of blood T cells in healthy people across ages. About the study: Template switching picked up about one barcoded beta molecule for each two T cells. General observations from the study: A greater number of naive CD4+ cells and higher diversity distinguished long-lived donors from aged donors.

Comments on this clonotype: Its antigen is currently unknown.

Through a sample-barcoded 5' primer and a J-beta primer mix, a second PCR was run for about 6 to 11 cycles. A template-switch adaptor containing 12 random nucleotides labeled each cDNA molecule. TCRdb re-derived calls from the 5' RACE reads in MiXCR, one entry per CDR3 protein. The sample comprises 1.8 million or so distinct CDR3 sequences, approximately 40% of which are singletons, and 23% rests with the top ten. Germline V gene sequence: CDR1 SGDLS, CDR2 YYNGEE. The CDR3 runs 16 residues. The trim removed 4 bases at V and 0 bases at J, leaving 4 bases unmatched. This TCR derives from a human donor in good health. This chain links TRBV9 with TRBJ2-3, with 11 bases aligning to TRBD2. Sequencing input: blood. The CDR3 loop is CASSTGTSGSTDTQYF. The CDR3 DNA is TGTGCCAGCAGCACAGGGACTAGCGGAAGCACAGATACGCAGTATTTT.